One sample yielded the 26 T cell receptor beta chains listed below, sequenced in a study of T-cell memory formation after mild COVID-19. TCRdb ran MiXCR on the 5' RACE reads and lists one entry per CDR3 protein. The data show about 260,000 distinct CDR3 sequences, approximately 7.6% seen once. The sequencing input was PBMCs or a T cell subset sorted from them (not recorded which). The receptors were sampled from a young man who had mild COVID-19 (a few samples of this study predate the infection). Cell type and time point are not known.

This clonotype was detected a few times. The V and J genes are TRBV13 and TRBJ2-3; TRBD2 aligns across 9 bases. The CDR3 contains 16 residues. V was clipped by 1 base and J by 2 bases; unmatched bases: 4. CDR1 PRHDT and CDR2 FYEKMQ come from the germline V gene (reference sequence). The DNA for the CDR3 is TGTGCCAGCAGCTTAGTGGCTAGCGGGAACACAGATACGCAGTATTTT. Residues: CASSLVASGNTDTQYF.

This clonotype was detected a few times. This chain joins TRBV7-3 and TRBJ1-6; D uncertain. V was pared by 6 bases and J by 12 bases, with 12 bases between. Germline CDR1 and CDR2: SGHTA and FQGTGA. The CDR3 covers 12 residues. The CDR3, as DNA: TGTGCCAGCAGTTTTAACCTGGAACCCCTCCACTTT. As protein: CASSFNLEPLHF.

The chain carries TRBV4-2 and TRBJ2-3; 8 bases align to TRBD2. This CDR3 spans 16 amino acids. Germline V gene data show CDR1 as LGHNA and CDR2 as YNFKEQ. The V segment lost 4 bases and the J segment 4 bases; nucleotides outside the gene matches: 10. The CDR3 protein is CASSPRAGTRSDTQYF. The CDR3 nucleotides read TGTGCCAGCAGCCCCCGCGCGGGGACTAGGTCAGATACGCAGTATTTT.

This clonotype has more than one count but fewer than ten. This sequence joins TRBV19 and TRBJ2-3; D is unclear. The germline V gene has CDR1 LNHDA and CDR2 SQIVND (reference sequence). The CDR3 totals 11 residues. Trimming removed 8 bases at V and 2 bases at J, with 5 bases between. The CDR3: CASLLTDTQYF. DNA of the CDR3: TGTGCCAGTCTGCTCACAGATACGCAGTATTTT.

The chain joins TRBV27 to TRBJ1-6; D not resolved. The CDR3 has 12 amino acids. Germline V gene lookup returns CDR1 MNHEY and CDR2 SMNVEV (reference sequence). V lost 11 bases, J lost 7 bases, and 12 bases lay in between. CDR3 sequence: CAAGPLNSPLHF. The CDR3, as DNA: TGTGCCGCCGGGCCTTTAAATTCACCCCTCCACTTT.

This clonotype came up a few times. The rearrangement joins TRBV20-1 to TRBJ1-4; D gene unclear. V lost 0 bases and J lost 7, with 6 bases in between. Germline CDR1 reads DFQATT; CDR2 reads SNEGSKA (reference sequence). The CDR3 covers 12 residues. The DNA for the CDR3 is TGCAGTGCTAGAGAGGGAGTTGAAAAACTGTTTTTT. Protein product: CSAREGVEKLFF.

This clonotype appeared once. The CDR3 is CASRETGANSPLHF. The CDR3 nucleotides are TGTGCCAGCAGAGAAACAGGGGCCAATTCACCCCTCCACTTT. V and J are TRBV5-5 and TRBJ1-6; 7 bases are shared with TRBD1. The CDR3 contains 14 residues. Germline V gene sequence: CDR1 SGHKS, CDR2 YYEKEE (reference sequence). J lost 7 bases, V lost 5 bases, and 6 bases had no gene match.

In its sample, this clonotype was seen many times. This chain uses TRBV20-1 with TRBJ2-1; no definite D call. This CDR3 has 11 amino acids. V was clipped by 0 bases and J by 7 bases, with 4 bases between them. Germline CDR1 and CDR2: DFQATT and SNEGSKA (reference sequence). The CDR3 reads CSARDRNEQFF. CDR3 DNA: TGCAGTGCTAGAGATAGGAATGAGCAGTTCTTC.

This clonotype appeared a few times. J is TRBJ1-4 and V is TRBV24-1, with a weak D call TRBD1 (6 bases). V lost 3 bases, J lost 6 bases, and 16 bases lay in between. The CDR3 spans 16 residues. Germline V lookup: CDR1 KGHDR, CDR2 SFDVKD. CDR3 residues: CATSDLDSREDEKLFF. CDR3 coding DNA: TGTGCCACCAGTGATCTGGACAGTCGCGAGGATGAAAAACTGTTTTTT.

This chain links TRBV20-1 with TRBJ2-3; TRBD1 aligns across 7 bases. CDR3 length: 15 residues. Per the germline V gene, CDR1 is DFQATT and CDR2 is SNEGSKA (reference sequence). The V gene end was trimmed by 1 base and the J gene end by 4 bases; junction bases not matched to a gene: 8. In DNA form, the CDR3 reads TGCAGTGCTAGAGGGGGAGACAGGGTGGCAGATACGCAGTATTTT. This encodes CSARGGDRVADTQYF.

This clonotype was detected only a few times. The V call is TRBV12-3 or TRBV12-4, the J call TRBJ2-5; 9 positions agree with TRBD1. The CDR3 is made up of 16 amino acids. The V segment lost 5 bases and the J segment 5 bases; nucleotides outside the gene matches: 12. Written as DNA, the CDR3 is TGTGCCAGCAGTCGACCGGGACAGGGATCCCTGGAGACCCAGTACTTC. This codes for CASSRPGQGSLETQYF.

This clonotype was found a few times. The chain couples TRBV7-8 to TRBJ2-1; the match to TRBD2 covers 7 bases. The CDR3 totals 14 residues. The junction had 6 bases not matched to a gene; V was cut back by 3 bases and J by 7 bases. Germline CDR1 and CDR2: SGHVS and FQNEAQ. The CDR3 reads CASSFGRRGNEQFF. CDR3 sequence (DNA): TGTGCCAGCAGCTTCGGGAGGAGGGGAAATGAGCAGTTCTTC.

In this sample, this clonotype turned up many times. The V gene is TRBV9, the J gene TRBJ1-4, with TRBD1 as a possible D gene (5 bases). The CDR3 contains 15 residues. Looked up from germline, CDR1 is SGDLS and CDR2 is YYNGEE. V was clipped by 0 bases and J by 6 bases, with 12 bases between them. CDR3 sequence reads: CASSVGGRGDEKLFF. The DNA of the CDR3 is TGTGCCAGCAGCGTAGGGGGACGAGGGGATGAAAAACTGTTTTTT.

This clonotype was observed a handful of times. This rearrangement joins TRBV29-1 to TRBJ2-2; either TRBD1 or TRBD2 may fit D (5 bases each). Germline V gene sequence: CDR1 SQVTM, CDR2 ANQGSEA. This CDR3 spans 13 amino acids. Trimming removed 4 bases from V and 1 base from J, with 7 bases in between. The CDR3 spells CSVAGRNTGELFF. The CDR3 DNA reads as TGCAGCGTTGCGGGACGGAACACCGGGGAGCTGTTTTTT.

The gene calls are TRBV5-1 and TRBJ2-7; 9 bases match TRBD1. Germline CDR1 SGHRS, CDR2 YFSETQ. This CDR3 spans 16 amino acids. J was trimmed by 2 bases and V by 2 bases; bases with no gene match: 8. The CDR3 DNA is TGCGCCAGCAGCTTTATCCCCGGGACAGGGCCCTACGAGCAGTACTTC. This translates into CASSFIPGTGPYEQYF.

This clonotype was seen more than once but under ten times. The CDR3 reads CASSVGGTLGEQYF. The CDR3 DNA sequence: TGTGCCAGCAGCGTAGGGGGTACCCTTGGCGAGCAGTACTTC. V gene TRBV9 combines with J gene TRBJ2-7; D is unresolved. V was shortened by 0 bases and J by 6 bases, with 13 bases between the two germline ends. The germline CDR1 and CDR2 sequences are SGDLS and YYNGEE. The CDR3 loop spans 14 amino acids.

The chain employs TRBV20-1 and TRBJ2-6; TRBD1 might be the D (5 bases). The germline CDR1 and CDR2 sequences are DFQATT and SNEGSKA (reference sequence). CDR3 length: 16 amino acids. Trimming took off 0 bases at V and 2 bases at J, with 11 bases between the two ends. This CDR3 reads CSARDRSRAGANVLTF. DNA for the CDR3: TGCAGTGCTAGAGATCGGTCCAGGGCTGGGGCCAACGTCCTGACTTTC.

This clonotype was detected only a few times. The genes are TRBV4-3 and TRBJ1-5; D remains ambiguous. The germline CDR1 and CDR2 sequences are LGHNA and YSLEER. This CDR3 contains 13 residues. The V end lost 0 bases, the J end lost 7 bases, and 7 bases lay between the germline ends. The CDR3 reads CASSQDSAQPQHF. CDR3 bases: TGCGCCAGCAGCCAAGATTCGGCGCAGCCCCAGCATTTT.

The chain recombines TRBV20-1 with TRBJ1-5, with a possible D match to TRBD1 (6 bases). Germline CDR1 reads DFQATT; CDR2 reads SNEGSKA (reference sequence). The CDR3 covers 15 residues. Trimming shortened V by 3 bases and J by 4 bases, and 16 bases separated the two germline ends. The CDR3 sequence: CSASLSGGGNQPQHF. In DNA, the CDR3 is TGCAGTGCTAGTCTATCCGGGGGCGGGAATCAGCCCCAGCATTTT.

The sample holds a few counts of this clonotype. The V call is TRBV18, the J call TRBJ2-3; TRBD1 agrees at 10 bases. J lost 3 bases, V lost 6 bases, and 9 bases had no gene match. Germline-derived CDR1 and CDR2 are KGHSH and LQKENI. CDR3 size: 16 residues. CDR3 nucleotides: TGTGCCAGCTCCCCCATTAGGACAGGGGGGACAGATACGCAGTATTTT. This sequence encodes CASSPIRTGGTDTQYF.

The genes are TRBV18 and TRBJ1-4; no clear D. Trimming took 3 bases from V and 3 from J, leaving 14 bases between them. Germline CDR1 is KGHSH and CDR2 is LQKENI. This CDR3 comprises 16 residues. CDR3 coding DNA: TGTGCCAGCTCACCGATTTCGGGCATGGCTAATGAAAAACTGTTTTTT. Protein sequence: CASSPISGMANEKLFF.

This chain joins TRBV5-1 and TRBJ1-4, with D perhaps TRBD1 (6 bases). The CDR3 has 15 amino acids. Trimming removed 3 bases at V and 8 bases at J, with 17 bases between. From germline, CDR1 is SGHRS and CDR2 YFSETQ. CDR3 loop: CASSYQGAGEEKLFF. DNA of the CDR3: TGCGCCAGCAGCTACCAGGGCGCAGGGGAGGAAAAACTGTTTTTT.

This clonotype has just a few counts. CDR3 DNA: TGTGCCAGCAGCGCCAGGACTGGACCGTACAATGAGCAGTTCTTC. Translating it yields CASSARTGPYNEQFF. This chain uses TRBV5-8 with TRBJ2-1; possibly TRBD2 for D (5 bases). V was clipped by 4 bases and J by 4 bases, with 15 bases between them. Germline values: CDR1 SGHTS, CDR2 YDEGEE. This CDR3 has 15 residues.

This clonotype was observed a few times. This chain joins TRBV30 and TRBJ2-1; 10 nucleotides align to TRBD2. This CDR3 has 14 amino acids. The germline V gene encodes CDR1 GTSNPN and CDR2 SVGIG (reference sequence). Losses at the gene ends were 2 bases for V and 9 bases for J; bases not matched to a gene: 7. The CDR3 DNA sequence: TGTGCCTGGAGTATCAGCGGGGGGGCTATTGAGCAGTTCTTC. Translating gives CAWSISGGAIEQFF. The full variable domain, its missing parts supplied by reference TRBV30 and TRBJ2-1, is SQTIHQWPATLVQPVGSPLSLECTVEGTSNPNLYWYRQAAGRGLQLLFYSVGIGQISSEVPQNLSASRPQDRQFILSSKKLLLSDSGFYLCAWSISGGAIEQFFGPGTRLTVL.

This clonotype was seen a handful of times. The V and J genes are TRBV29-1 and TRBJ2-3, with 8 positions matching TRBD2. Germline lookup yields CDR1 SQVTM and CDR2 ANQGSEA. The CDR3 consists of 14 residues. The trim removed 6 bases at V and 2 bases at J, leaving 7 bases unmatched. CDR3 DNA: TGCAGCGTGGGGACGGGGGGGAACACAGATACGCAGTATTTT. This codes for CSVGTGGNTDTQYF.

The sample holds a few counts of this clonotype. This chain connects TRBV7-3 to TRBJ2-1; 7 positions agree with TRBD2. The ends lost 5 bases at V and 1 base at J; junction bases unmatched: 8. The germline CDR1 and CDR2 sequences are SGHTA and FQGTGA. The CDR3 sequence is 16 residues long. CDR3 DNA sequence: TGTGCCAGCAGCCCCATTGGGGGGGAGTCCTACAATGAGCAGTTCTTC. Its translation is CASSPIGGESYNEQFF.